Listed below are T cell receptor beta chains from one sample, sequenced in a study of shared T cell receptors in the human thymus. Profiling relied on immunoSEQ multiplex PCR, and the TCRdb table lists in-frame clones only, not all of them. The table has just under 550,000 clones, about four fifths seen once. This sample also belongs to another study, concerning human thymus T cells.

Sequencing used thymocytes. Receptors were obtained from a boy in the first two years of life with a congenital heart defect. Each CDR3 is given with its conserved first and last residue. The D gene is left open where the match is weak. Clone size is shown for a subset of rows, as once, few, many or a class of expanded clone.

>TRBJ2-4|TRBD2|NA|TRBV19
CASSMEASGGLAKNIQYF
TGTGCCAGTAGTATGGAGGCTAGCGGGGGACTAGCCAAAAACATTCAGTACTTC
>TRBJ1-1|TRBD1|NA|TRBV12-5
CASGTYLGTENTEAFF
TGTGCTAGTGGAACCTACCTCGGGACAGAGAACACTGAAGCTTTCTTT
>TRBJ2-1|TRBD2|NA|TRBV7-6
CASSSSLAGGSYNEQFF
TGTGCCAGCAGCTCCTCCCTAGCGGGAGGGTCCTACAATGAGCAGTTCTTC
>TRBJ1-1|NA|few|TRBV2
CASTRDLGGAENTEAFF
TGTGCCAGCACCAGGGACCTAGGAGGGGCGGAGAACACTGAAGCTTTCTTT
>TRBJ1-5|NA|few|TRBV30
CAWSVDGAQPQHF
TGTGCCTGGAGTGTCGACGGAGCACAGCCCCAGCATTTT
>TRBJ2-1|NA|NA|TRBV27
CASSPRTGYNEQFF
TGTGCCAGCAGTCCCCGAACAGGTTACAATGAGCAGTTCTTC
>TRBJ1-2|NA|NA|TRBV15
CATSRLAGGPPNYGYTF
TGTGCCACCAGCAGGCTAGCCGGGGGTCCCCCCAACTATGGCTACACCTTC
>TRBJ2-6|NA|NA|TRBV5-4
CASSHGTSPSGANVLTF
TGTGCCAGCAGCCACGGGACTTCGCCCTCTGGGGCCAACGTCCTGACTTTC
>TRBJ2-7|NA|NA|TRBV10-1
CASSDGGPGYEQYF
TGCGCCAGCAGTGACGGGGGACCGGGATACGAGCAGTACTTC
>TRBJ2-7|TRBD1|NA|TRBV4-1
CASSLPGGYEQYF
TGCGCCAGCAGCCTTCCAGGGGGCTACGAGCAGTACTTC
>TRBJ1-1|NA|NA|TRBV20-1
CSAIRDTEAFF
TGCAGTGCTATACGAGACACTGAAGCTTTCTTT
>TRBJ1-5|NA|NA|TRBV5-1
CASSLGGGTNQPQHF
TGCGCCAGCAGCTTGGGCGGGGGAACCAATCAGCCCCAGCATTTT
>TRBJ1-4|NA|NA|TRBV30
CAWSGKGDRNEKLFF
TGTGCCTGGAGTGGAAAGGGGGACCGGAATGAAAAACTGTTTTTT
>TRBJ2-1|TRBD2|once|TRBV9
CASSSTGGDNEQFF
TGTGCCAGCAGCTCGACTGGGGGGGACAATGAGCAGTTCTTC
>TRBJ1-4|TRBD1|once|TRBV13
CASSPQGTGDEKLFF
TGTGCCAGCAGCCCCCAAGGGACAGGGGATGAAAAACTGTTTTTT
>TRBJ2-2|TRBD2|once|TRBV27
CASSPVGGGFGELFF
TGTGCCAGCAGTCCCGTTGGGGGAGGGTTCGGGGAGCTGTTTTTT